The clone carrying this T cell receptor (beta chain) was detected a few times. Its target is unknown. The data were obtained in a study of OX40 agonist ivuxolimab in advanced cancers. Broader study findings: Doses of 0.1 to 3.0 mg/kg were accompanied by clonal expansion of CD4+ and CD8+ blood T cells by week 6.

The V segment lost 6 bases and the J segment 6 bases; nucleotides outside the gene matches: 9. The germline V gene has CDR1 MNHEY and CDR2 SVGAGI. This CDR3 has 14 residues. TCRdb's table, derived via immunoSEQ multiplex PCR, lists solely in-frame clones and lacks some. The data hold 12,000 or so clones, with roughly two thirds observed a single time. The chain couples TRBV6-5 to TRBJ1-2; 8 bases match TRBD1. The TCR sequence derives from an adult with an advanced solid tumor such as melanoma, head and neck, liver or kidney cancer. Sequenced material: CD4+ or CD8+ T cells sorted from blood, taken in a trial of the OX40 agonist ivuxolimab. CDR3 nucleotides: TGTGCCAGCAGCAAACAGGGGGGTGGGGATGGCTACACCTTC. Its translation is CASSKQGGGDGYTF.